This TCR beta chain was sequenced in a study of metastatic and nonmetastatic thyroid tumors. On the study more broadly: A comparison of repertoires was made across blood and tumor or nodule tissue from malignant and benign thyroid patients. Study-level points and caveats: Within blood and tumor, benign nodules reportedly had significantly lower TCR beta diversity than malignant thyroid tumors did.

Every patient underwent thyroid surgery untreated. This clone was recorded many times. The target antigen is unknown. With MiXCR, TCRdb called clones anew from the PCR reads. The sample consists of 25,000 to 30,000 clones, about 24% of them appearing once. Germline loops: CDR1 PRHDT, CDR2 FYEKMQ (reference sequence). V was clipped by 6 bases and J by 6 bases, with 22 bases between them. This CDR3 contains 16 residues. The V gene is TRBV13, the J gene TRBJ2-3; D is ambiguous. The sequence came from a female donor with papillary thyroid cancer or a benign thyroid nodule (not recorded which). Some clones in this sample may be carry-over from other donors' samples. Sequencing was carried out using blood. CDR3: CASSLLRSMKVDTQYF. The CDR3 coding sequence is TGTGCCAGCAGTCTGCTTAGGAGTATGAAAGTCGATACGCAGTATTTT.